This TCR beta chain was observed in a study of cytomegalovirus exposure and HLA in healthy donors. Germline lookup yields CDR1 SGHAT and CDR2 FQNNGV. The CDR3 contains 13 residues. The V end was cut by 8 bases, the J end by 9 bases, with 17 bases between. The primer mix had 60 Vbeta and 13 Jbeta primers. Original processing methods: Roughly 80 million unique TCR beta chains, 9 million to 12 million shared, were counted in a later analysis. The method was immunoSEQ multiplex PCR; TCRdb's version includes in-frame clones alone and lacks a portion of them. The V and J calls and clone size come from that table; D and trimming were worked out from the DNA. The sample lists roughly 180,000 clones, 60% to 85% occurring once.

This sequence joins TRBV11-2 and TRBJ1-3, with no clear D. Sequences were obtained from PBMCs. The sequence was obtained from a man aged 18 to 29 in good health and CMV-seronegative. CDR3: CASSTGSRGTIYF. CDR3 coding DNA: TGTGCCAGCTCCACTGGGTCCCGGGGCACCATATATTTT. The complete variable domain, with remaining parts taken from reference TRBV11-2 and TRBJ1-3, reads EAGVAQSPRYKIIEKRQSVAFWCNPISGHATLYWYQQILGQGPKLLIQFQNNGVVDDSQLPKDRFSAERLKGVDSTLKIQPAKLEDSAVYLCASSTGSRGTIYFGEGSWLTVV.